These T cell receptor beta chains were read from a single sample in a study of T cells in Graves' hyperthyroidism and ophthalmopathy. MiXCR was run by TCRdb on the multiplex PCR reads, yielding one entry per CDR3 protein. Here the sample spans about 600,000 distinct CDR3 sequences, about 14% being singletons. Material for sequencing was blood. The receptors shown here come from a woman aged 18-29 years with Graves' ophthalmopathy. The CDR3 runs from the conserved cysteine through the conserved F or W. A D gene is named only where the DNA matches it firmly. Only some rows state a clone size, as once, few, many or a class for expanded clones.

DNA,CDR3,V,J,size,D
TGTGCCAGTAGTGACGCCTATTACACTGAAGCTTTCTTT,CASSDAYYTEAFF,TRBV19,TRBJ1-1,-,-
TGTGCCAGCAGTTACTCCCTCCGAGTCGGCAGGCCGAAGAATCTAGAGACCCAGTACTTC,CASSYSLRVGRPKNLETQYF,TRBV6-2/TRBV6-3,TRBJ2-5,many,-
TGCGCCAGCAGCTGGAGCGGAGGAGGAACCGGGGAGCTGTTTTTT,CASSWSGGGTGELFF,TRBV5-1,TRBJ2-2,many,-
TGTGCCAGCTCACCACTAGAGACCCAGTACTTC,CASSPLETQYF,TRBV18,TRBJ2-5,many,-
TGTGCCAGCAGCTTAACTACCAGGAGCGACGAAAAACTGTTTTTT,CASSLTTRSDEKLFF,TRBV7-9,TRBJ1-4,many,-
TGTGCCAGCAGCGTAGAGGTCACCGGAAACATCATATATTTT,CASSVEVTGNIIYF,TRBV9,TRBJ1-3,-,-
TGTGCCAGCAGCTTAGGGACAGGGGACTCCTACAATGAGCAGTTCTTC,CASSLGTGDSYNEQFF,TRBV7-2,TRBJ2-1,many,TRBD1
TGTGCCTGGACCCACAACAGGGACACTGAAGCTTTCTTT,CAWTHNRDTEAFF,TRBV30,TRBJ1-1,many,-
TGTGCCAGCAGCCCGGTGGCCATCCCCGGGGGTAATGAAAAACTGTTTTTT,CASSPVAIPGGNEKLFF,TRBV5-5,TRBJ1-4,many,-
TGTGCCAGCAGCATAGACAGGGGCCACCTTTTCGAGCAGTACTTC,CASSIDRGHLFEQYF,TRBV7-8,TRBJ2-7,-,TRBD1
TGTGCCAGCAGCACCGACAGGTTCAATCAGCCCCAGCATTTT,CASSTDRFNQPQHF,TRBV7-4,TRBJ1-5,many,-
TGTGCCATCAGGGCGACTAGCGGGAGCATAGACGAGCAGTACTTC,CAIRATSGSIDEQYF,TRBV10-3,TRBJ2-7,-,TRBD2
TGTGCCAGCAGCCTTGGACAGCGGGTACTGTTTTTT,CASSLGQRVLFF,TRBV7-9,TRBJ1-4,few,-
TGTGCCAGCAGTTTAAGGGAGAGACAGTACTTC,CASSLRERQYF,TRBV28,TRBJ2-7,-,-
TGTGCCAGCAGCAGCAGCGGTGGAAACACCATATATTTT,CASSSSGGNTIYF,TRBV9,TRBJ1-3,many,-
TGTGCCAGCAGTAGAGGGATAGTGACAGGGGAGGAAGGATACGAGCAGTACTTC,CASSRGIVTGEEGYEQYF,TRBV6-8,TRBJ2-7,many,TRBD1
TGTGCCAGCAGCTTATATTGGCTGGGACGCGGAATCGACGAGCAGTACTTC,CASSLYWLGRGIDEQYF,TRBV6-2/TRBV6-3,TRBJ2-7,many,-
TGCAGTGCTAGAGATGTGAAGGAACTAAGCCGCCAGTACTTC,CSARDVKELSRQYF,TRBV20-1,TRBJ2-5,many,-
TGTGCCAGCAGCTTAACCCAGGGTTCCTACGAGCAGTACTTC,CASSLTQGSYEQYF,TRBV7-9,TRBJ2-7,many,-
TGTGCCTGGAGTGTAACCGTTCGTGGGCAGTTCTTC,CAWSVTVRGQFF,TRBV30,TRBJ2-1,many,-
TGCAGTGCTAGAGGTGGGGACAGGGGACAGCCCCAGCATTTT,CSARGGDRGQPQHF,TRBV20-1,TRBJ1-5,-,TRBD1
TGTGCCAGTAGTATGTTCACCGGGGAGCTGTTTTTT,CASSMFTGELFF,TRBV19,TRBJ2-2,few,-
TGCGCCAGCAGCCAAGTGCGGGGATCTGGGGCCAACGTCCTGACTTTC,CASSQVRGSGANVLTF,TRBV4-3,TRBJ2-6,-,-